This T cell receptor beta chain was identified in a study of shared clonotypes between healthy human individuals. This clone came up once. Libraries were prepared by immunoSEQ multiplex PCR; TCRdb keeps only in-frame clonotypes and omits some of them. The sample consists of approximately 2.5 million clones, around 94% of them appearing once. The CDR3 consists of 19 residues. V gave up 10 bases and J gave up 0 bases; unmatched junction bases: 15. Germline values: CDR1 MDHEN, CDR2 SYDVKM. The sample comprised naive CD4+ T cells sorted from blood. Described subset: CD45RA+ positively selected. The V call is TRBV28, the J call TRBJ2-1; TRBD2 agrees at 13 bases. The TCR comes from a young man in good health. The CDR3 coding sequence is TGTGCCACTACCCTTGGGACTAGCGGGGCCCTAAGCTCCTACAATGAGCAGTTCTTC. This encodes CATTLGTSGALSSYNEQFF.